The 28 T cell receptor beta chains below all came from one sample that was sequenced in a study of type 1 regulatory T cells. Their specific antigens are unknown. Study findings and constraints: Type 1 regulatory T cells had a more restricted TCR repertoire than non-type 1 regulatory T cells.

MiXCR, applied by TCRdb to the reads, yields one record per CDR3 protein. The table includes about 71,000 distinct CDR3 sequences, 20% detected once. Sequencing was carried out using cultured type 1 regulatory T (Tr1) cells, either the whole culture or a sorted fraction (not recorded which). The receptors here all came from a human donor in good health.

The sample holds a few counts of this clonotype. The chain carries TRBV20-1 and TRBJ2-3; a weak D match, TRBD2 (7 bases). CDR3 length: 14 residues. The germline V and J ends were trimmed by 7 bases and 12 bases, with 26 bases remaining between them. Looked up from germline, CDR1 is DFQATT and CDR2 is SNEGSKA (reference sequence). The chain's CDR3 is CSVAQPLLGGDQYF. The CDR3, as DNA: TGCAGTGTTGCACAACCTTTACTAGGGGGGGATCAGTATTTT.

The genes are TRBV28 and TRBJ2-6, with TRBD1 matching over 8 bases. CDR3 length: 14 amino acids. Germline values: CDR1 MDHEN, CDR2 SYDVKM. Unmatched junction bases numbered 10, after V lost 6 bases and J lost 12 bases. In DNA form, the CDR3 reads TGTGCCAGCAGCAACGACAGGGGTAGGAGCGTCCTGACTTTC. Translation: CASSNDRGRSVLTF.

This clonotype appeared a few times. The gene calls are TRBV27 and TRBJ2-7; 9 bases match TRBD2. The CDR3 covers 14 residues. Trimming took 8 bases from V and 3 from J; bases not matched to a gene: 8. The germline V gene has CDR1 MNHEY and CDR2 SMNVEV (reference sequence). This CDR3 reads CASRRGTSSYEQYF. In DNA, the CDR3 is TGTGCCAGCCGCCGCGGGACTAGCAGCTACGAGCAGTACTTC.

With respect to this clonotype: One end of the junction is discordant with germline, which a read error may explain. The gene calls are TRBV15 and TRBJ2-6; no clear D gene. Germline V gene lookup returns CDR1 LNHNV and CDR2 YYDKDF (reference sequence). The CDR3 length is 15 residues. The CDR3: CAASREDSGANVLTF. The CDR3 DNA sequence: TGTGCCGCCAGCCGCGAGGACTCTGGGGCCAACGTCCTGACTTTC.

This clonotype was counted a few times. The rearrangement joins TRBV18 to TRBJ2-7; D is possibly TRBD2 (6 bases). The length of the CDR3 is 16 residues. From germline, CDR1 is KGHSH and CDR2 LQKENI. V lost 0 bases and J lost 2, with 14 bases in between. The CDR3: CASSPPGGLSTYEQYF. The CDR3 DNA sequence: TGTGCCAGCTCACCACCCGGGGGACTGTCCACCTACGAGCAGTACTTC.

The V and J genes are TRBV5-1 and TRBJ2-7, with 14 bases matching TRBD2. CDR1 SGHRS and CDR2 YFSETQ come from the germline V gene. The V segment lost 2 bases and the J segment 5 bases; nucleotides outside the gene matches: 9. The CDR3 runs to 17 residues. CDR3 residues: CASSLGLAGGFVDEQYF. The CDR3 coding sequence is TGCGCCAGCAGCTTAGGACTAGCGGGAGGTTTCGTCGACGAGCAGTACTTC.

The sample holds a few counts of this clonotype. This chain connects TRBV3-1 to TRBJ2-7; D not certain. The ends were cut back, 3 bases at V and 3 bases at J, with 9 bases in the middle. Germline V gene data show CDR1 as LGHDT and CDR2 as YNNKEL (reference sequence). CDR3 size: 13 residues. The CDR3 bases are TGTGCCAGCAGCCACCCTAGAGACTACGAGCAGTACTTC. Amino acids: CASSHPRDYEQYF.

This chain connects TRBV12-3 or TRBV12-4 to TRBJ2-1; D possibly corresponds to TRBD1 (6 bases). The length of the CDR3 is 14 residues. V dropped 5 bases and J dropped 2 bases, with 10 bases sitting between them. The CDR3: CASSGGRAYNEQFF. In DNA, the CDR3 is TGTGCCAGCAGTGGGGGCAGAGCCTACAATGAGCAGTTCTTC.

This clonotype was detected only a few times. The rearrangement uses TRBV2 and TRBJ1-5; the D is unclear. Germline V gene sequence: CDR1 SNHLY, CDR2 FYNNEI. The CDR3 length is 16 residues. The V gene lost 3 bases and the J gene lost 0 bases, with 12 bases spanning the gap. The CDR3 DNA is TGTGCCAGCAGTGATGATGTGACGGCTAGCAATCAGCCCCAGCATTTT. It specifies CASSDDVTASNQPQHF.

The chain joins TRBV29-1 to TRBJ1-2; TRBD1 is a possible D gene (6 bases). Germline V CDR1 and CDR2: SQVTM, ANQGSEA. The V end was cut by 0 bases, the J end by 7 bases, with 12 bases between. This CDR3 region has 13 residues. In DNA, the CDR3 is TGCAGCGTTGAAGATCTGGGGGGCTTTGGCTACACCTTC. This codes for CSVEDLGGFGYTF.

V is TRBV10-3 and J is TRBJ2-4; TRBD1 matches 8 bases. Looked up from germline, CDR1 is ENHRY and CDR2 is SYGVKD. The CDR3 sequence is 13 residues long. Unmatched junction bases numbered 7, after V lost 6 bases and J lost 9 bases. The CDR3 spells CAIRGQGGSIQYF. The CDR3 DNA sequence: TGTGCCATCAGAGGACAGGGTGGGAGCATTCAGTACTTC.

This clonotype has only a few counts. V is TRBV20-1 and J is TRBJ2-1; the D call may be TRBD1 or TRBD2 (5 bases each). This CDR3 spans 12 amino acids. V lost 7 bases, J lost 8 bases, and 15 bases lay in between. Germline loops: CDR1 DFQATT, CDR2 SNEGSKA (reference sequence). This CDR3 reads CSVRAGRDEQFF. For the CDR3, the DNA is TGCAGTGTCAGGGCCGGGCGGGATGAGCAGTTCTTC.

The CDR3 sequence: CASSQGLAGEYEQYF. CDR3 bases: TGTGCCAGCAGCCAAGGACTAGCGGGAGAATACGAGCAGTACTTC. V usage is TRBV3-1 and J usage is TRBJ2-7; 12 nucleotides line up with TRBD2. V gave up 1 base and J gave up 4 bases; unmatched junction bases: 2. This CDR3 spans 15 amino acids. Germline lookup yields CDR1 LGHDT and CDR2 YNNKEL (reference sequence).

The chain joins TRBV15 to TRBJ2-2; D remains ambiguous. CDR3 length equals 13 residues. From germline, CDR1 is LNHNV and CDR2 YYDKDF (reference sequence). Trimming removed 0 bases at V and 8 bases at J, with 7 bases between. Here the CDR3 DNA reads TGTGCCACCAGCAGAGAGAAGGCAGGGGAGCTGTTTTTT. This gives the protein CATSREKAGELFF.

Only a few counts were recorded for this clonotype. The rearrangement uses TRBV3-1 and TRBJ2-1; maybe TRBD2 (5 bases). V lost 7 bases and J 5 bases, leaving 15 bases between the germline ends. CDR1 and CDR2 (germline): LGHDT, YNNKEL (reference sequence). This CDR3 is 14 amino acids long. CDR3 residues: CASMLAGNDNEQFF. DNA for the CDR3: TGTGCCAGCATGTTAGCCGGGAATGACAATGAGCAGTTCTTC.

CDR3 loop: CASSLGTGTLYNEQFF. CDR3 DNA sequence: TGTGCCAGCAGCTTAGGAACAGGGACTCTTTACAATGAGCAGTTCTTC. This chain uses TRBV11-1 with TRBJ2-1; the D call may be TRBD1 or TRBD2 (6 bases each). Germline CDR1 reads SGHAT; CDR2 reads FQDESV (reference sequence). V shed 1 base and J shed 4 bases, with 14 bases lying between them. The CDR3 loop spans 16 amino acids. Complete variable domain (other parts from reference TRBV11-1 and TRBJ2-1): EAEVAQSPRYKITEKSQAVAFWCDPISGHATLYWYRQILGQGPELLVQFQDESVVDDSQLPKDRFSAERLKGVDSTLKIQPAELGDSAMYLCASSLGTGTLYNEQFFGPGTRLTVL.

This clonotype was observed at least ten times. This chain uses TRBV30 with TRBJ1-6; 7 bases align to TRBD1. The germline V gene encodes CDR1 GTSNPN and CDR2 SVGIG (reference sequence). CDR3 length: 15 amino acids. J gave up 8 bases and V 1 base, and 8 bases lay outside the gene matches. Here the CDR3 reads CAWSGPGTVDSPLHF. The DNA of the CDR3 is TGTGCCTGGAGTGGACCCGGGACAGTGGATTCACCCCTCCACTTT.

This clonotype was observed a few times. The rearrangement joins TRBV20-1 to TRBJ2-2, with 7 bases that match TRBD2. CDR1 and CDR2 from the germline V gene are DFQATT and SNEGSKA (reference sequence). Trimming took 0 bases from V and 1 from J; bases not matched to a gene: 8. CDR3 size: 17 residues. CDR3 DNA: TGCAGTGCTAGAGATCCGGTAGCGGGTCTGAACACCGGGGAGCTGTTTTTT. It encodes CSARDPVAGLNTGELFF.

The chain uses TRBV7-2 and TRBJ2-2, with D uncertain. With 4 bases removed from V and 6 bases from J, the gap between germline ends came to 9 bases. Per the germline V gene, CDR1 is SGHTA and CDR2 is FQGNSA. This CDR3 has 13 amino acids. In nucleotides, the CDR3 is TGTGCCAGCAGCTCCCATAGACCCGGGGAGCTGTTTTTT. This gives the protein CASSSHRPGELFF.

This rearrangement joins TRBV3-1 to TRBJ1-1; D gene ambiguous. Trimming left V 7 bases short and J 7 bases short, with 13 bases between. CDR1 is LGHDT and CDR2 is YNNKEL in the germline V gene (reference sequence). The CDR3 runs to 12 residues. The CDR3 DNA is TGTGCCAGCACCCCCCCGTTGGGTGAAGCTTTCTTT. Translation gives CASTPPLGEAFF.

The chain is built from TRBV24-1 and TRBJ2-5; tentative D call: TRBD1 (6 bases). In germline, CDR1 is KGHDR, CDR2 SFDVKD. Trimming pared 9 bases from V and 2 bases from J, leaving 12 bases between. The CDR3 spans 13 residues. CDR3 loop: CATATGVQETQYF. The CDR3 DNA is TGTGCCACCGCGACAGGAGTACAAGAGACCCAGTACTTC.

This clonotype was counted between two and nine times. The chain employs TRBV19 and TRBJ1-2, with 7 bases identical to TRBD1. This CDR3 spans 14 amino acids. J was trimmed by 2 bases and V by 6 bases; bases with no gene match: 6. CDR1 is LNHDA and CDR2 is SQIVND in the germline V gene (reference sequence). As DNA, the CDR3 is TGTGCCAGTAGAATTACAGGGGACAACTATGGCTACACCTTC. Its protein is CASRITGDNYGYTF.

This clonotype occurred a few times. The J gene is TRBJ1-2, the V gene TRBV6-2 or TRBV6-3, with TRBD1 matching 10 bases. This CDR3 has 18 amino acids. J gave up 4 bases and V 6 bases, and 17 bases lay outside the gene matches. CDR1 is MNHEY, CDR2 SVGEGT, per germline. The CDR3 coding sequence is TGTGCCAGCAGCCGCGTCCCGGGACAGGGGATCCCCCCCTATGGCTACACCTTC. It yields the protein CASSRVPGQGIPPYGYTF.

This chain joins TRBV12-3 or TRBV12-4 and TRBJ2-7; 8 nucleotides match TRBD2. Trimming took 1 base from V and 6 from J; bases not matched to a gene: 5. The CDR3 is 14 residues long. CDR3 loop: CASSLESGSLEQYF. The CDR3, as DNA: TGTGCCAGCAGTTTAGAGAGCGGGAGTCTCGAGCAGTACTTC.

The chain employs TRBV29-1 and TRBJ2-3; D is undetermined. Germline V lookup: CDR1 SQVTM, CDR2 ANQGSEA. V gave up 4 bases and J gave up 3 bases, with 2 bases separating them. The CDR3 has 10 amino acids. The CDR3 loop is CSVGTDTQYF. The CDR3 nucleotides read TGCAGCGTTGGTACAGATACGCAGTATTTT.

This clonotype was picked up a small number of times. The gene calls are TRBV15 and TRBJ2-2; D may be TRBD1 (6 bases). V was cut by 1 base and J by 6 bases, with 9 bases left in between. The germline V gene has CDR1 LNHNV and CDR2 YYDKDF (reference sequence). The CDR3 extends over 14 amino acids. CDR3 loop: CATSRVQGSGELFF. The CDR3 DNA is TGTGCCACCAGCAGAGTTCAGGGGTCCGGGGAGCTGTTTTTT.

In this sample, this clonotype turned up a few times. The genes are TRBV20-1 and TRBJ1-5; tentative D call: TRBD1 (6 bases). This CDR3 has 14 residues. In germline, CDR1 is DFQATT, CDR2 SNEGSKA (reference sequence). V was shortened by 3 bases and J by 7 bases, with 16 bases between the two germline ends. The chain's CDR3 is CSASPDSKVQPQHF. The CDR3 nucleotides are TGCAGTGCTAGTCCGGACAGTAAAGTCCAGCCCCAGCATTTT.

The V call is TRBV5-1, the J call TRBJ1-4; D is possibly TRBD1 (5 bases). The CDR3 consists of 13 residues. V dropped 5 bases and J dropped 7 bases, with 12 bases sitting between them. The germline V gene encodes CDR1 SGHRS and CDR2 YFSETQ. CDR3 sequence reads: CASRPGSGEKLFF. For the CDR3, the DNA is TGCGCCAGCAGACCAGGGAGCGGTGAAAAACTGTTTTTT.